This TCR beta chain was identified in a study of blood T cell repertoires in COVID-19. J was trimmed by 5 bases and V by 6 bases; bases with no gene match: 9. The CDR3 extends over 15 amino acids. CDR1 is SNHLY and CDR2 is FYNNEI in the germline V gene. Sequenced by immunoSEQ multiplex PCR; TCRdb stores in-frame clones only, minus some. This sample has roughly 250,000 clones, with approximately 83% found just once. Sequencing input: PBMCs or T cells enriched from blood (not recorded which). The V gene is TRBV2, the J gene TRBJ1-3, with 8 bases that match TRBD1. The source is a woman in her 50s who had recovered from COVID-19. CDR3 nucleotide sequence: TGTGCCAGCAGGGCTGACAGGGGCTCAAGAAACACCATATATTTT. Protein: CASRADRGSRNTIYF.